The source of this T cell receptor beta chain is a study of blood T cells in healthy people across ages. Study results and limitations: Since the PBMCs were unsorted, naive and antigen-experienced cells could not be conclusively compared.

A second 7 to 11 cycle PCR used barcoded and J-beta primers. TCRdb reprocessed the 5' RACE reads with MiXCR, giving one entry per CDR3 protein. The sample includes about 720,000 distinct CDR3 sequences, about a fifth of them seen just once. Comment on this clonotype: What it binds is not known.

Sequenced: blood. This clonotype originated in a man in his sixties or seventies in good health.

CDR3 bases: TGTGCCAGCAGCTTAGGGACGGAATACAATGAGCAGTTCTTC. Its protein is CASSLGTEYNEQFF. This chain connects TRBV7-2 to TRBJ2-1; D is unresolved. Trimming removed 1 base at V and 4 bases at J, with 8 bases between. There are 14 residues in the CDR3. The germline V gene encodes CDR1 SGHTA and CDR2 FQGNSA.